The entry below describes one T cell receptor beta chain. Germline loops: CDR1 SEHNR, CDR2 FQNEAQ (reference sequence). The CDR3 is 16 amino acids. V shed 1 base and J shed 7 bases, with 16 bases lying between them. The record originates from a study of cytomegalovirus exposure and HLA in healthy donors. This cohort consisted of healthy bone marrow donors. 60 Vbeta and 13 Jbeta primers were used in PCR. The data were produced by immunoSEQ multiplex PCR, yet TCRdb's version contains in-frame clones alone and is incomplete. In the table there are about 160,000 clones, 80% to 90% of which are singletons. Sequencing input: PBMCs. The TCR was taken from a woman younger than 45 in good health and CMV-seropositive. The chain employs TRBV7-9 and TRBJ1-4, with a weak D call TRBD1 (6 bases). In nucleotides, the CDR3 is TGTGCCAGCAGCTTAGGCCTGACAGGTAGTGGTGAAAAACTGTTTTTT. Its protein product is CASSLGLTGSGEKLFF.